The rows below give T cell receptor beta chains drawn from one sample of a study of cytomegalovirus exposure and HLA in healthy donors. Clones were read by immunoSEQ multiplex PCR, and TCRdb kept only the in-frame ones, dropping some. The data show 85,000 to 120,000 clones, about 62% seen once. The material sequenced was PBMCs. The receptors were sampled from a human donor in good health. The CDR3 runs from the conserved cysteine through the conserved F or W. D genes are given only for firm matches. The size field is filled for only some rows; it gives once, few, many or a size class.

cdr3_nt cdr3_aa j_call clone_size v_call d_call
TGTGCCAGCAGTGAAGCTAGCGGGAGCTCCTACGAGCAGTACTTC CASSEASGSSYEQYF TRBJ2-7 few TRBV6-1 TRBD2
TGTGCCAGCAGCTGTACGGAGGTCGGGTACGAGCAGTACTTC CASSCTEVGYEQYF TRBJ2-7 . TRBV11-3 .
TGTGCCAGCAGCTTCGGGGACAGTATCAAAAACATTCAGTACTTC CASSFGDSIKNIQYF TRBJ2-4 few TRBV7-9 TRBD1
TGTGCCAGCAGTGATGTCGCCCGGGATAGGATGAACACTGAAGCTTTCTTT CASSDVARDRMNTEAFF TRBJ1-1 . TRBV2 .
TGTGCCAGTAGTATAGGTCCGGACAGGGGATACTACAATGAGCAGTTCTTC CASSIGPDRGYYNEQFF TRBJ2-1 few TRBV19 TRBD1
TGTGCCAGCAGTAAGACGGGGGGCTTTCTCACTGAAGCTTTCTTT CASSKTGGFLTEAFF TRBJ1-1 few TRBV7-9 .
TGTGCCTGGGACAGTTATAATGGGGCCGAAGCTTTCTTT CAWDSYNGAEAFF TRBJ1-1 . TRBV30 .
TGTGCCAGCAGCTACATAGCGGGAGCGGGGGGTACGCAGTATTTT CASSYIAGAGGTQYF TRBJ2-3 . TRBV14 TRBD2
TGTGCCAGCAGTGGACTCCGCTCTGGGGCCAACGTCCTGACTTTC CASSGLRSGANVLTF TRBJ2-6 . TRBV2 .
TGTGCCAGCAGTGAAGACAGATACCGGAGGACTGAAGCTTTCTTT CASSEDRYRRTEAFF TRBJ1-1 . TRBV2 .
TGTGCCAGCAGTTACAGGCTAGCGAGAGCCGGGGAGCTGTTTTTT CASSYRLARAGELFF TRBJ2-2 . TRBV6-5 .
TGTGCCAGCAGTTTAATAGACAGGGTAATCATCGATGAGCAGTTCTTC CASSLIDRVIIDEQFF TRBJ2-1 few TRBV7-9 TRBD1
TGTGCCAGTAGTATCCGGGGGTCGAGCAATCAGCCCCAGCATTTT CASSIRGSSNQPQHF TRBJ1-5 . TRBV19 .
TGCGCCAGCAGTGAGTCGGGCGATTACAATGAGCAGTTCTTC CASSESGDYNEQFF TRBJ2-1 . TRBV10-1 .
TGTGCCATAGACAGGGCCCTCTATGGCTACACCTTC CAIDRALYGYTF TRBJ1-2 . TRBV6-1 TRBD1
TGTGCCAGTAGTCCAGGGGAGCCTGAAGCTTTCTTT CASSPGEPEAFF TRBJ1-1 . TRBV19 .
TGTGCCAGCAGTGAAAGGTGGGAGGGCTACAATGAGCAGTTCTTC CASSERWEGYNEQFF TRBJ2-1 . TRBV6-1 TRBD2
TGTGCCAGCAGCCAGGGCATGGGAGATACGCAGTATTTT CASSQGMGDTQYF TRBJ2-3 few TRBV6-4 .
TGTGCCAGCAGCTTAGACGGGACAGGGTGCGGGGCTTTCTTT CASSLDGTGCGAFF TRBJ1-1 few TRBV11-2 TRBD1
TGTGCCAGCAGCTTGTCCGGGACAGGGGGCGTCAGGGATGGCTACACCTTC CASSLSGTGGVRDGYTF TRBJ1-2 . TRBV7-9 TRBD1
TGTGCCAGCAGCTTAGTCCGGGGTTCAGATACGCAGTATTTT CASSLVRGSDTQYF TRBJ2-3 . TRBV11-2 .
TGTGCCTGGAGCGTAAAGCGGGGGGGCTCCTACAATGAGCAGTTCTTC CAWSVKRGGSYNEQFF TRBJ2-1 . TRBV30 TRBD2
TGCGCCAGCAGCCTTCGATTTAGCGGGAGCGGGGACACAGATACGCAGTATTTT CASSLRFSGSGDTDTQYF TRBJ2-3 few TRBV4-1 TRBD2
TGTGCCAGCAGCTCGGGACAGGGTTCCTACGAGCAGTACTTC CASSSGQGSYEQYF TRBJ2-7 . TRBV7-8 TRBD1
TGCGCCAGCAGCTTTACAGGGGGCGCAGATACGCAGTATTTT CASSFTGGADTQYF TRBJ2-3 . TRBV5-1 TRBD1
TGTGCCTGGAGTGCGGGAGATGGGAATGAGCAGTTCTTC CAWSAGDGNEQFF TRBJ2-1 . TRBV30 .
TGTGCCAGCAGCTTAGATGCGGGAGGGGCCTACAATGAGCAGTTCTTC CASSLDAGGAYNEQFF TRBJ2-1 few TRBV7-9 TRBD2
TGTGCCAGCAGGGACTTGAACACCGGGGAGCTGTTTTTT CASRDLNTGELFF TRBJ2-2 once TRBV2 .
TGCGCCAGCAGCCAAGCATGGGGGCGACCCCCTCAGAATGAGCAGTTCTTC CASSQAWGRPPQNEQFF TRBJ2-1 . TRBV4-1 .
TGTGCCAGCAGCACAGCACCCATCTACGAGCAGTACTTC CASSTAPIYEQYF TRBJ2-7 . TRBV28 .
TGTGCCAGCAGTGCCGAATACAGGGCGTGGAACACTGAAGCTTTCTTT CASSAEYRAWNTEAFF TRBJ1-1 . TRBV6-1 .
TGTGCCAGCCGGTGGGGGGAAGAAGGGGATACGCAGTATTTT CASRWGEEGDTQYF TRBJ2-3 . TRBV13 .
TGCGCCAGCAAAAGGGGGTACTCCGGGTTTTTTCCTGTTGACTACACCTTC CASKRGYSGFFPVDYTF TRBJ1-2 . TRBV23-1 .
TGCGCCAGCAGTAAAACAGGGGGCCTCACAGATACGCAGTATTTT CASSKTGGLTDTQYF TRBJ2-3 . TRBV10-1 TRBD1
TGTGCCAGCAGCCACCTCCGTGGGGGGTTCACAGATACGCAGTATTTT CASSHLRGGFTDTQYF TRBJ2-3 few TRBV7-3 .
TGTGCCTGGAAACTATGGTCCTCTGGGGCCAACGTCCTGACTTTC CAWKLWSSGANVLTF TRBJ2-6 . TRBV30 .
TGTGCCAGTACCCTACGAACAGGGATGATCACCGGGGAGCTGTTTTTT CASTLRTGMITGELFF TRBJ2-2 . TRBV19 .
TGTGCCAGCAGCGTAGGGACAGGGAATAAAGAGACCCAGTACTTC CASSVGTGNKETQYF TRBJ2-5 . TRBV9 TRBD1
TGTGCCAGCAGTTACACCGGGGGTGGGGCCTATAATTCACCCCTCCACTTT CASSYTGGGAYNSPLHF TRBJ1-6 . TRBV6-8 .
TGTGCCAGCAGCTCCGGCGCCGGACCCGGAGGGGAGCAGTACTTC CASSSGAGPGGEQYF TRBJ2-5 . TRBV7-6 .
TGTGCCACCCGCGAAGGACAGAACACTGAAGCTTTCTTT CATREGQNTEAFF TRBJ1-1 . TRBV18 .
TGTGCCAGCAGACGCGGGACAGGGGGCAATCAGCCCCAGCATTTT CASRRGTGGNQPQHF TRBJ1-5 few TRBV28 TRBD1
TGTGCCAGCAGCACAACCGGGACAGGGGGCACTGAAGCTTTCTTT CASSTTGTGGTEAFF TRBJ1-1 . TRBV5-6 TRBD1
TGCGCCAGCAGCTTGACAGTACACTCTGGGGCCAACGTCCTGACTTTC CASSLTVHSGANVLTF TRBJ2-6 . TRBV5-1 .
TGTGCCAGCTCACCACCCAGGGGTGGCACTGAAGCTTTCTTT CASSPPRGGTEAFF TRBJ1-1 . TRBV18 .
TGCGCCAGCAGTGACCGGCTAGCGGGAGGACCTGGCAATGAGCAGTTCTTC CASSDRLAGGPGNEQFF TRBJ2-1 . TRBV10-1 TRBD2
TGTGCCAGTAGTCAACTAGCGGGAGCCCCCAACAATGAGCAGTTCTTC CASSQLAGAPNNEQFF TRBJ2-1 . TRBV19 TRBD2
TGTGCCAGCAGTTTCTGGACCGGGATACCCTACGAGCAGTACTTC CASSFWTGIPYEQYF TRBJ2-7 . TRBV27 .
TGCGCCAGCAGCTTGGCCGTGTCGGGTCCTAATGAAAAACTGTTTTTT CASSLAVSGPNEKLFF TRBJ1-4 . TRBV5-1 .
TGTGCCAGCAGCCCTGGACTAGCGGGTGGAAAATACAATGAGCAGTTCTTC CASSPGLAGGKYNEQFF TRBJ2-1 few TRBV7-9 TRBD2